The 23 T cell receptor beta chains listed next were all sequenced from one sample in a study of siplizumab effects on memory and regulatory T cells (dated by TCRdb to between 2018 and 2021). Library preparation used the immunoSEQ multiplex PCR assay. TCRdb carries this immuneACCESS record with in-frame sequences only. Its versions omit some clonotypes, under half of them owing to an unresolved V gene in the studies checked, with the rest unexplained. The sample table holds tens of thousands of clones, of which 90% to 98% were seen once. The ten largest make up 0.095% of the sample. Sequenced: naive CD8+ T cells sorted from blood. What this sample's cell subset or site label stands for: unstimulated naive T cells. These receptors originate from a human donor in good health.

The rearrangement links TRBV13 to TRBJ2-7; TRBD2 aligns across 12 bases. Trimming removed 3 bases from V and 6 bases from J; junction bases left unmatched: 6. The CDR3 is made up of 15 amino acids. The V gene's germline CDR1 is PRHDT and CDR2 FYEKMQ (reference sequence). CDR3 in amino acids: CASSFRTSGGFEQYF. CDR3 DNA sequence: TGTGCCAGCAGCTTCAGAACTAGCGGGGGGTTCGAGCAGTACTTC.

The V and J genes are TRBV5-1 and TRBJ2-7, with TRBD1 as a possible D gene (6 bases). CDR3 length: 15 amino acids. Germline V CDR1 and CDR2: SGHRS, YFSETQ. Trimming took off 1 base at V and 1 base at J, with 12 bases between the two ends. This CDR3 is CASSLIQGYSYEQYF. The DNA of the CDR3 is TGCGCCAGCAGCTTGATACAGGGTTATTCCTACGAGCAGTACTTC.

The chain carries TRBV4-1 and TRBJ1-2, with 7 bases matching TRBD1. Germline assignment: CDR1 MGHRA and CDR2 YSYEKL. Trimming took 5 bases from V and 6 from J; bases not matched to a gene: 6. The CDR3 sequence is 13 residues long. The chain's CDR3 is CASSDGGGDGYTF. The CDR3 nucleotides read TGCGCCAGCAGCGACGGAGGGGGCGATGGCTACACCTTC.

This clone showed up just once. This chain joins TRBV7-2 and TRBJ2-1; TRBD2 agrees at 7 bases. The V gene's germline CDR1 is SGHTA and CDR2 FQGNSA. This CDR3 has 13 amino acids. J lost 7 bases, V lost 8 bases, and 8 bases had no gene match. Written as DNA, the CDR3 is TGTGCCAGCCGGACTAACGGGGGGAATGAGCAGTTCTTC. It translates to CASRTNGGNEQFF.

The CDR3 sequence: CASSAASGGGETQYF. DNA for the CDR3: TGTGCCAGCAGTGCGGCTAGCGGGGGCGGAGAGACCCAGTACTTC. The V gene is TRBV2, the J gene TRBJ2-5, with TRBD2 matching 10 bases. The trim removed 4 bases at V and 4 bases at J, leaving 6 bases unmatched. The CDR3 totals 15 residues. Germline V gene sequence: CDR1 SNHLY, CDR2 FYNNEI.

V and J are TRBV7-9 and TRBJ1-1, with a tentative D call TRBD1 (6 bases). Germline loops: CDR1 SEHNR, CDR2 FQNEAQ (reference sequence). Trimming took off 5 bases at V and 3 bases at J, with 13 bases between the two ends. This CDR3 is built from 14 residues. The CDR3 protein is CASSATGTYTEAFF. For the CDR3, the DNA is TGTGCCAGCAGCGCGACAGGAACCTACACTGAAGCTTTCTTT.

V and J are TRBV4-3 and TRBJ1-4, with D unclear. Germline V gene sequence: CDR1 LGHNA, CDR2 YSLEER. V was clipped by 3 bases and J by 8 bases, with 22 bases between them. This CDR3 spans 17 amino acids. The CDR3 DNA is TGCGCCAGCAGCCACTCCCGGGTTGGCCCCTATGAGGAAAAACTGTTTTTT. It specifies CASSHSRVGPYEEKLFF.

This clone was seen only a few times. This sequence joins TRBV28 and TRBJ1-1, with D hard to call. The CDR3 runs 15 residues. Trimming pared 3 bases from V and 5 bases from J, leaving 16 bases between. Germline V gives CDR1 MDHEN, CDR2 SYDVKM. This CDR3 is CASSFVLGGGTEAFF. The DNA of the CDR3 is TGTGCCAGCAGTTTCGTCCTGGGAGGTGGGACTGAAGCTTTCTTT. Together with reference TRBV28 and TRBJ1-1, the CDR3 gives the full variable domain: DVKVTQSSRYLVKRTGEKVFLECVQDMDHENMFWYRQDPGLGLRLIYFSYDVKMKEKGDIPEGYSVSREKKERFSLILESASTNQTSMYLCASSFVLGGGTEAFFGQGTRLTVV.

This rearrangement joins TRBV9 to TRBJ2-1, with D possibly matching TRBD1 (5 bases). The CDR3 runs to 13 residues. The germline gives CDR1 SGDLS, CDR2 YYNGEE. With 4 bases removed from V and 7 bases from J, the gap between germline ends came to 12 bases. DNA for the CDR3: TGTGCCAGCAGCAGGGGTGATCAAAATGAGCAGTTCTTC. As protein: CASSRGDQNEQFF. Full variable domain (remainder filled in from reference TRBV9 and TRBJ2-1): DSGVTQTPKHLITATGQRVTLRCSPRSGDLSVYWYQQSLDQGLQFLIQYYNGEERAKGNILERFSAQQFPDLHSELNLSSLELGDSALYFCASSRGDQNEQFFGPGTRLTVL.

The J gene is TRBJ2-7, the V gene TRBV5-1, with 8 nucleotides matching TRBD1. V shed 4 bases, J shed 3 bases, and the junction held 6 bases outside the gene matches. Germline loops: CDR1 SGHRS, CDR2 YFSETQ. CDR3 length: 14 amino acids. CDR3 sequence (DNA): TGCGCCAGCAGCCCAGTCACAGGGGGCTACGAGCAGTACTTC. Amino acids: CASSPVTGGYEQYF. Full variable domain (remainder filled in from reference TRBV5-1 and TRBJ2-7): KAGVTQTPRYLIKTRGQQVTLSCSPISGHRSVSWYQQTPGQGLQFLFEYFSETQRNKGNFPGRFSGRQFSNSRSEMNVSTLELGDSALYLCASSPVTGGYEQYFGPGTRLTVT.

The chain couples TRBV12-5 to TRBJ2-2, with D possibly TRBD1 on 6 matching bases. The ends were cut back, 5 bases at V and 5 bases at J, with 9 bases in the middle. The CDR3 spans 13 residues. Germline V gene data show CDR1 as LGHNT and CDR2 as FRNRAP. Here the CDR3 DNA reads TGTGCTAGTGGTGATACAGGGACCGGGGAGCTGTTTTTT. Protein product: CASGDTGTGELFF.

The table lists this clone with a few counts. The chain has TRBV11-2 and TRBJ1-6; D gene unclear. The CDR3 has 14 residues. V lost 0 bases, J lost 7 bases, and 7 bases lay in between. CDR1 SGHAT and CDR2 FQNNGV come from the germline V gene. CDR3 protein: CASSLERENSPLHF. CDR3 coding DNA: TGTGCCAGCAGCTTAGAGAGGGAAAATTCACCCCTCCACTTT.

This chain links TRBV6-5 with TRBJ2-7; 12 bases line up with TRBD1. Trimming took 6 bases from V and 5 from J; bases not matched to a gene: 8. This CDR3 contains 15 residues. Germline V gene lookup returns CDR1 MNHEY and CDR2 SVGAGI. The CDR3 is CASRSPGQGAHEQYF. The CDR3 DNA is TGTGCCAGCAGGTCCCCGGGACAGGGGGCCCACGAGCAGTACTTC.

V gene TRBV13 combines with J gene TRBJ1-1; D remains ambiguous. The CDR3 is 13 amino acids. Germline assignment: CDR1 PRHDT and CDR2 FYEKMQ (reference sequence). V was pared by 5 bases and J by 5 bases, with 12 bases between. In DNA, the CDR3 is TGTGCCAGCAGCCCCCAGTCTCGGACTGAAGCTTTCTTT. It specifies CASSPQSRTEAFF.

This clone was observed a single time. The chain recombines TRBV12-5 with TRBJ1-5, with D unresolved. The V gene lost 7 bases and the J gene lost 0 bases, with 16 bases spanning the gap. This CDR3 has 16 residues. Germline V lookup: CDR1 LGHNT, CDR2 FRNRAP. CDR3 region: CASAPPTSLSNQPQHF. The CDR3 DNA follows: TGTGCTAGTGCCCCTCCGACCAGCCTTAGCAATCAGCCCCAGCATTTT. Variable domain in full (rest from reference TRBV12-5 and TRBJ1-5): DARVTQTPRHKVTEMGQEVTMRCQPILGHNTVFWYRQTMMQGLELLAYFRNRAPLDDSGMPKDRFSAEMPDATLATLKIQPSEPRDSAVYFCASAPPTSLSNQPQHFGDGTRLSIL.

The chain uses TRBV11-2 and TRBJ2-7; perhaps D is TRBD1 or TRBD2 (6 bases each). The V and J ends lost 1 base and 5 bases respectively, with 15 bases between them. Germline loops: CDR1 SGHAT, CDR2 FQNNGV. The CDR3 runs 15 residues. The CDR3 DNA follows: TGTGCCAGCAGCTTAGGTGGGGGGCTCGAGGACGAGCAGTACTTC. This sequence encodes CASSLGGGLEDEQYF.

The chain combines TRBV6-4 with TRBJ2-2; D is unresolved. Trimming removed 0 bases from V and 7 bases from J, with 3 bases in between. The CDR3 spans 12 residues. Germline CDR1 and CDR2: MRHNA and SNTAGT. Here the CDR3 DNA reads TGTGCCAGCAGTGACTCAATCGGGGAGCTGTTTTTT. As protein: CASSDSIGELFF.

V and J are TRBV13 and TRBJ2-5; D possibly matches TRBD1 or TRBD2 (6 bases each). This CDR3 comprises 16 residues. Germline CDR1 reads PRHDT; CDR2 reads FYEKMQ (reference sequence). Trimming cost V 5 bases and J 3 bases, with 19 bases left between them. CDR3 region: CASSPSPPGAEETQYF. The CDR3 DNA is TGTGCCAGCAGCCCATCCCCCCCGGGGGCAGAAGAGACCCAGTACTTC.

This clone has a single count. Other DNA sequences in the same sample also yield this CDR3. The rearrangement uses TRBV5-6 and TRBJ2-3; 8 positions agree with TRBD1. Germline CDR1 and CDR2: SGHDT and YYEEEE. The V segment lost 5 bases and the J segment 3 bases; nucleotides outside the gene matches: 14. This CDR3 has 17 residues. The CDR3 nucleotides are TGTGCCAGCAGTTTCAGTACGCAGGGGGCCTGGACAGATACGCAGTATTTT. Protein: CASSFSTQGAWTDTQYF. Combining the CDR3 with reference TRBV5-6 and TRBJ2-3 gives the whole variable domain DAGVTQSPTHLIKTRGQQVTLRCSPKSGHDTVSWYQQALGQGPQFIFQYYEEEERQRGNFPDRFSGHQFPNYSSELNVNALLLGDSALYLCASSFSTQGAWTDTQYFGPGTRLTVL.

This clone was found once. The rearrangement joins TRBV9 to TRBJ2-1, with TRBD2 matching over 9 bases. The V gene's germline CDR1 is SGDLS and CDR2 YYNGEE. The V and J ends lost 3 bases and 3 bases, in that order; junction bases with no gene match: 7. CDR3 length equals 16 residues. CDR3 region: CASSEGSGGGYNEQFF. The CDR3, as DNA: TGTGCCAGCAGCGAGGGTAGCGGGGGAGGCTACAATGAGCAGTTCTTC.

The chain recombines TRBV5-6 with TRBJ2-1, with D unresolved. The V end was cut by 5 bases, the J end by 0 bases, with 3 bases between. Germline loops: CDR1 SGHDT, CDR2 YYEEEE. The CDR3 is 12 residues long. The CDR3 DNA reads TGTGCCAGCAGGAGCTCCTACAATGAGCAGTTCTTC. Its protein product is CASRSSYNEQFF. Full variable domain (remainder filled in from reference TRBV5-6 and TRBJ2-1): DAGVTQSPTHLIKTRGQQVTLRCSPKSGHDTVSWYQQALGQGPQFIFQYYEEEERQRGNFPDRFSGHQFPNYSSELNVNALLLGDSALYLCASRSSYNEQFFGPGTRLTVL.

The rearrangement links TRBV5-6 to TRBJ2-2; 8 positions agree with TRBD2. The V gene end was trimmed by 1 base and the J gene end by 2 bases; junction bases not matched to a gene: 1. The CDR3 length is 15 residues. Germline-derived CDR1 and CDR2 are SGHDT and YYEEEE. The CDR3 reads CASSLRGGNTGELFF. The CDR3 DNA sequence: TGTGCCAGCAGCTTGCGGGGGGGAAACACCGGGGAGCTGTTTTTT.

This sequence joins TRBV6-5 and TRBJ2-1; D might be TRBD1 (6 bases). The length of the CDR3 is 13 residues. The germline V and J ends were trimmed by 4 bases and 7 bases, with 11 bases remaining between them. CDR1 and CDR2 from the germline V gene are MNHEY and SVGAGI. The CDR3 spells CASSFGQRNEQFF. CDR3 DNA: TGTGCCAGCAGTTTCGGACAGAGGAATGAGCAGTTCTTC.